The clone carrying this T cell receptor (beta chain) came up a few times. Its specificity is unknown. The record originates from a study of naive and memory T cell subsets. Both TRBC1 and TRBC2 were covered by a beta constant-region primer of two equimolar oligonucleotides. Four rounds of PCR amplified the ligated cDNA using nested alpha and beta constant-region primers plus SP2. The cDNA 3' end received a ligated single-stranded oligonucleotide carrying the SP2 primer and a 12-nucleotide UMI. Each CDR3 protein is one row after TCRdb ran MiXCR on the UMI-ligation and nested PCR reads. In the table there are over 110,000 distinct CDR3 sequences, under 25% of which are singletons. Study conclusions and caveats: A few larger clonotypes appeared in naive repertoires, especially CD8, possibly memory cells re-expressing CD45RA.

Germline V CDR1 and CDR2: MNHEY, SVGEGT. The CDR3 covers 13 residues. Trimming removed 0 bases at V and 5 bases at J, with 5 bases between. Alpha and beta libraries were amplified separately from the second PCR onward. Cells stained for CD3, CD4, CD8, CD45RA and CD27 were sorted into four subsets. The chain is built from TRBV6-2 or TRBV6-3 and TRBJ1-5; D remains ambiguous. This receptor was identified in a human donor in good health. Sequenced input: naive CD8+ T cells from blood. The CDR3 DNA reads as TGTGCCAGCAGTTACTCAGGGTATCAGCCCCAGCATTTT. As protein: CASSYSGYQPQHF.